The 24 T cell receptor beta chains below all came from one sample that was sequenced in a study of blood T cell repertoires in COVID-19. TCRdb's copy holds only in-frame clones and misses some; the assay was immunoSEQ multiplex PCR. The data show approximately 170,000 clones, with 65% to 85% seen just once and around 6% held by the top ten. Sequenced material: PBMCs or T cells enriched from blood (not recorded which). Every receptor here comes from a man in his forties who had recovered from COVID-19.

This clone was observed a single time. The CDR3 bases are TGTGCCAGCAGCCCGGGGTCCCTAGCGGGGGGAACCTACGAGCAGTACTTC. Translating gives CASSPGSLAGGTYEQYF. The chain joins TRBV7-8 to TRBJ2-7, with 11 positions matching TRBD2. The CDR3 length is 17 residues. J was trimmed by 2 bases and V by 5 bases; bases with no gene match: 11. Germline V gene lookup returns CDR1 SGHVS and CDR2 FQNEAQ. The full variable domain, with the rest looked up from reference TRBV7-8 and TRBJ2-7, is GAGVSQSPRYKVAKRGQDVALRCDPISGHVSLFWYQQALGQGPEFLTYFQNEAQLDKSGLPSDRFFAERPEGSVSTLKIQRTQQEDSAVYLCASSPGSLAGGTYEQYFGPGTRLTVT.

The chain uses TRBV6-5 and TRBJ2-2; maybe TRBD2 (6 bases). The CDR3 loop spans 16 amino acids. Trimming shortened V by 0 bases and J by 6 bases, and 14 bases separated the two germline ends. Germline CDR1 reads MNHEY; CDR2 reads SVGAGI. In DNA form, the CDR3 reads TGTGCCAGCAGTTACTCAATGCGGGGTGGGGCCGGGGAGCTGTTTTTT. Protein product: CASSYSMRGGAGELFF.

The chain joins TRBV6-5 to TRBJ1-1; TRBD1 might be the D (5 bases). The CDR3 totals 15 residues. Germline-derived CDR1 and CDR2 are MNHEY and SVGAGI. Trimming pared 2 bases from V and 3 bases from J, leaving 13 bases between. The DNA of the CDR3 is TGTGCCAGCAGTTACGCGGGGGGAGGTTACACTGAAGCTTTCTTT. It codes for CASSYAGGGYTEAFF.

CDR3 residues: CASSSRTRASNYGYTF. CDR3 coding DNA: TGCGCCAGCAGCTCAAGAACCAGGGCATCCAACTATGGCTACACCTTC. J is TRBJ1-2 and V is TRBV4-1, with a possible D match to TRBD1 (5 bases). V was pared by 5 bases and J by 2 bases, with 18 bases between. Germline V gives CDR1 MGHRA, CDR2 YSYEKL. CDR3 length: 16 residues.

The chain joins TRBV4-2 to TRBJ2-5; 12 nucleotides match TRBD2. The trim removed 0 bases at V and 2 bases at J, leaving 4 bases unmatched. The CDR3 covers 17 residues. Germline loops: CDR1 LGHNA, CDR2 YNFKEQ. CDR3 protein: CASSQDWTSGAQETQYF. The CDR3, as DNA: TGTGCCAGCAGCCAAGATTGGACTAGCGGGGCTCAAGAGACCCAGTACTTC.

The rearrangement links TRBV7-9 to TRBJ1-2; 7 nucleotides line up with TRBD1. From germline, CDR1 is SEHNR and CDR2 FQNEAQ (reference sequence). The CDR3 totals 14 residues. The V gene end was trimmed by 2 bases and the J gene end by 5 bases; junction bases not matched to a gene: 5. Here the CDR3 reads CASSLTGVSYGYTF. The CDR3 nucleotides are TGTGCCAGCAGCTTAACAGGGGTTTCTTATGGCTACACCTTC. The whole variable domain, remainder taken from reference TRBV7-9 and TRBJ1-2, is DTGVSQNPRHKITKRGQNVTFRCDPISEHNRLYWYRQTLGQGPEFLTYFQNEAQLEKSRLLSDRFSAERPKGSFSTLEIQRTEQGDSAMYLCASSLTGVSYGYTFGSGTRLTVV.

V gene TRBV3-1 (or the pseudogene TRBV3-2) combines with J gene TRBJ2-1; 16 nucleotides line up with TRBD2. Germline loops: CDR1 LGHDT, CDR2 YNNKEL (reference sequence). The CDR3 totals 20 residues. J was trimmed by 5 bases and V by 4 bases; bases with no gene match: 14. CDR3 DNA: TGTGCCAGCAGCCTCCTGGGACTAGCGGGGGGGAAAGTAAGGGACAATGAGCAGTTCTTC. Translated: CASSLLGLAGGKVRDNEQFF.

The V gene is TRBV5-1, the J gene TRBJ2-3, with TRBD2 as a possible D gene (5 bases). The CDR3 covers 16 residues. V was trimmed by 5 bases and J by 0 bases, leaving 16 bases between them. Germline CDR1 and CDR2: SGHRS and YFSETQ. CDR3 loop: CASSPGLTSSTDTQYF. CDR3 sequence (DNA): TGCGCCAGCAGTCCTGGACTGACATCTAGCACAGATACGCAGTATTTT.

This chain joins TRBV3-1 (or the pseudogene TRBV3-2) and TRBJ2-7; 7 positions agree with TRBD1. V dropped 1 base and J dropped 6; count of bases not matched to a gene: 3. From germline, CDR1 is LGHDT and CDR2 YNNKEL (reference sequence). The CDR3 is 13 amino acids. The CDR3 loop is CASSQGQGLEQYV. CDR3 sequence (DNA): TGTGCCAGCAGCCAAGGACAGGGCCTCGAGCAGTACGTC.

The rearrangement joins TRBV6-6 to TRBJ2-1; maybe TRBD2 (6 bases). The V and J ends lost 6 bases and 0 bases respectively, with 12 bases between them. Germline CDR1 and CDR2: MNHNY and SVGAGI (reference sequence). The CDR3 contains 15 residues. The CDR3 DNA follows: TGTGCCAGCAGGAGGGACTCGTTCTCCTACAATGAGCAGTTCTTC. Translation: CASRRDSFSYNEQFF.

This clone has just one count. The J gene is TRBJ1-1, the V gene TRBV3-1 (or the pseudogene TRBV3-2); TRBD1 might be the D (5 bases). The germline V and J ends were trimmed by 4 bases and 0 bases, with 9 bases remaining between them. The CDR3 is 14 amino acids. Germline assignment: CDR1 LGHDT and CDR2 YNNKEL (reference sequence). CDR3 DNA sequence: TGTGCCAGCAGCCCAAGGACACTGAACACTGAAGCTTTCTTT. The encoded protein is CASSPRTLNTEAFF.

This chain joins TRBV4-2 and TRBJ1-4; D unresolved. The CDR3 runs 18 residues. Germline V gives CDR1 LGHNA, CDR2 YNFKEQ. Trimming cost V 0 bases and J 4 bases, with 18 bases left between them. CDR3 nucleotides: TGTGCCAGCAGCCAAGATCCCAAGGGATCGGAGGGTAATGAAAAACTGTTTTTT. This translates into CASSQDPKGSEGNEKLFF.

This clone occurred once. J is TRBJ1-3 and V is TRBV5-1; D gene uncertain. This CDR3 has 15 residues. CDR1 is SGHRS and CDR2 is YFSETQ in the germline V gene. V was clipped by 4 bases and J by 1 base, with 12 bases between them. The CDR3 nucleotides read TGCGCCAGCAGCGAGATGCCACGGTCTGGAAACACCATATATTTT. Protein product: CASSEMPRSGNTIYF.

The V call is TRBV9, the J call TRBJ2-5; 7 bases line up with TRBD2. The germline V gene has CDR1 SGDLS and CDR2 YYNGEE. V dropped 3 bases and J dropped 6; count of bases not matched to a gene: 14. The CDR3 length is 16 residues. The CDR3 nucleotides read TGTGCCAGCAGCGCCACACATAGCGGGCCTCTTAAGACCCAGTACTTC. It yields the protein CASSATHSGPLKTQYF.

This clone was found a few times. This chain connects TRBV5-1 to TRBJ1-1; D unresolved. V was clipped by 3 bases and J by 1 base, with 10 bases between them. Germline CDR1 is SGHRS and CDR2 is YFSETQ. CDR3 length: 14 residues. The DNA of the CDR3 is TGCGCCAGCAGCTCCCAGGCGGGGAACACTGAAGCTTTCTTT. This translates into CASSSQAGNTEAFF. Using reference TRBV5-1 and TRBJ1-1 for the parts outside the CDR3, the full variable domain is KAGVTQTPRYLIKTRGQQVTLSCSPISGHRSVSWYQQTPGQGLQFLFEYFSETQRNKGNFPGRFSGRQFSNSRSEMNVSTLELGDSALYLCASSSQAGNTEAFFGQGTRLTVV.

In DNA form, the CDR3 reads TGTGCCAGCAGATCTGAGGGGGCCGCAGCTTTCTTT. This encodes CASRSEGAAAFF. The chain couples TRBV6-5 to TRBJ1-1, with TRBD1 identical over 7 bases. Trimming took 6 bases from V and 10 from J; bases not matched to a gene: 8. Germline V lookup: CDR1 MNHEY, CDR2 SVGAGI. There are 12 residues in the CDR3.

The chain joins TRBV5-6 to TRBJ2-5; 8 nucleotides match TRBD1. Germline values: CDR1 SGHDT, CDR2 YYEEEE. The CDR3 sequence is 15 residues long. The ends lost 5 bases at V and 3 bases at J; junction bases unmatched: 9. The CDR3 nucleotides read TGTGCCAGCAGGATTACGGACAGGGAGAAAGAGACCCAGTACTTC. Translated, it gives CASRITDREKETQYF.

V usage is TRBV5-1 and J usage is TRBJ1-4, with 9 bases identical to TRBD1. This CDR3 region has 17 residues. Germline V gives CDR1 SGHRS, CDR2 YFSETQ. V lost 3 bases, J lost 7 bases, and 13 bases stayed unmatched. The CDR3 nucleotides read TGCGCCAGCAGCTATACAGGGGGCGCGGGACCAGGTGAAAAACTGTTTTTT. Translation: CASSYTGGAGPGEKLFF.

The rearrangement uses TRBV7-6 and TRBJ2-2; TRBD2 matches 9 bases. V trimming: 1 base; J trimming: 2 bases; junction bases outside the gene matches: 8. The CDR3 runs 18 residues. In germline, CDR1 is SGHVS, CDR2 FNYEAQ. The CDR3 sequence is CASSLEARGGLNTGELFF. Written as DNA, the CDR3 is TGTGCCAGCAGCTTAGAGGCGCGGGGGGGCCTCAACACCGGGGAGCTGTTTTTT.

V is TRBV11-3 and J is TRBJ2-2, with TRBD1 identical over 10 bases. Germline CDR1 is SGHNT and CDR2 is YENEEA. The V gene end was trimmed by 3 bases and the J gene end by 2 bases; junction bases not matched to a gene: 9. The CDR3 length is 18 residues. The CDR3 nucleotides are TGTGCCAGCAGCTTGGGATTCGGACAGGGGGGAAACACCGGGGAGCTGTTTTTT. Protein sequence: CASSLGFGQGGNTGELFF.

The sample holds a few counts of this clone. The same CDR3 also results from other DNA sequences found in this sample. The rearrangement links TRBV5-1 to TRBJ1-3; D gene uncertain. The CDR3 extends over 14 amino acids. Trimming shortened V by 4 bases and J by 0 bases, and 8 bases separated the two germline ends. CDR1 SGHRS and CDR2 YFSETQ come from the germline V gene. Here the CDR3 reads CASSPQSSGNTIYF. The CDR3 DNA follows: TGCGCCAGCAGCCCACAGAGCTCTGGAAACACCATATATTTT.

J is TRBJ2-1 and V is TRBV6-4; D is possibly TRBD1 (6 bases). The CDR3 has 15 residues. The V gene's germline CDR1 is MRHNA and CDR2 SNTAGT. V was cut by 4 bases and J by 1 base, with 11 bases left in between. The CDR3 region is CASSASQGSYNEQFF. CDR3 in DNA: TGTGCCAGCAGTGCTTCACAGGGATCCTACAATGAGCAGTTCTTC.

The V call is TRBV7-6, the J call TRBJ2-3, with 10 bases fitting TRBD2. Unmatched junction bases numbered 6, after V lost 1 base and J lost 5 bases. The CDR3 sequence is 16 residues long. Germline lookup yields CDR1 SGHVS and CDR2 FNYEAQ. CDR3 in amino acids: CASSLGSGGAGDTQYF. In DNA form, the CDR3 reads TGTGCCAGCAGCTTAGGGAGCGGGGGGGCCGGAGATACGCAGTATTTT. The complete variable domain, with remaining parts taken from reference TRBV7-6 and TRBJ2-3, reads GAGVSQSPRYKVTKRGQDVALRCDPISGHVSLYWYRQALGQGPEFLTYFNYEAQQDKSGLPNDRFSAERPEGSISTLTIQRTEQRDSAMYRCASSLGSGGAGDTQYFGPGTRLTVL.

This clone was recorded at least ten times. The chain links TRBV2 to TRBJ1-2; maybe TRBD1 (5 bases). The CDR3 contains 14 residues. V lost 2 bases and J lost 8, with 15 bases in between. Germline CDR1 SNHLY, CDR2 FYNNEI. The CDR3 reads CASSELLGLGGYTF. The CDR3 DNA reads TGTGCCAGCAGTGAACTCCTGGGGCTTGGCGGCTACACCTTC.